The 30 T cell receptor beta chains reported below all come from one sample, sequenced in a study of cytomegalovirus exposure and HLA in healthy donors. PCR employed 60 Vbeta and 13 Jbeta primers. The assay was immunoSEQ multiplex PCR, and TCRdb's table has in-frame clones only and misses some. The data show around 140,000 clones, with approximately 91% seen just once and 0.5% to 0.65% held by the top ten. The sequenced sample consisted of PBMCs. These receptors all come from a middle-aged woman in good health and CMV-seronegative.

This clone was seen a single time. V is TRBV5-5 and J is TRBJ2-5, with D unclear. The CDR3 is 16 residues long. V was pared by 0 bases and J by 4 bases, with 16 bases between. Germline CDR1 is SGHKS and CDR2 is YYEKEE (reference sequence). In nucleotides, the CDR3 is TGTGCCAGCAGCTTGGGAGCATCAGGCCTCGGAGAGACCCAGTACTTC. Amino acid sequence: CASSLGASGLGETQYF.

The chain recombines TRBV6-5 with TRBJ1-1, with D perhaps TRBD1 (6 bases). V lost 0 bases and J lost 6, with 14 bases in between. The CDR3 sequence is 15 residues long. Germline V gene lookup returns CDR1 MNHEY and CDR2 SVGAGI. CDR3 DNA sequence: TGTGCCAGCAGTTACTCGGAGCAGGGGCGGGCTGAAGCTTTCTTT. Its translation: CASSYSEQGRAEAFF.

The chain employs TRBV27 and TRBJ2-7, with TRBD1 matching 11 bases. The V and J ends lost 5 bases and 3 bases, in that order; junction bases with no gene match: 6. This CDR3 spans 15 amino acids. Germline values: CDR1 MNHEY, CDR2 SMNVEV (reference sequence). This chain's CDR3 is CASSLGTGGFYEQYF. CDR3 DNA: TGTGCCAGCAGTCTCGGGACAGGGGGATTCTACGAGCAGTACTTC.

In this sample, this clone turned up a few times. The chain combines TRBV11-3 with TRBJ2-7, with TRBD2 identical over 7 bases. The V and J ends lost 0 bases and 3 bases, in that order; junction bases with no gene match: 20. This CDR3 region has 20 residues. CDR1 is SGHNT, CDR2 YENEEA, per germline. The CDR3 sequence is CASSLDQGGSSSTGLYEQYF. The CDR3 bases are TGTGCCAGCAGCTTAGATCAAGGCGGGAGCTCCTCCACGGGCCTCTACGAGCAGTACTTC.

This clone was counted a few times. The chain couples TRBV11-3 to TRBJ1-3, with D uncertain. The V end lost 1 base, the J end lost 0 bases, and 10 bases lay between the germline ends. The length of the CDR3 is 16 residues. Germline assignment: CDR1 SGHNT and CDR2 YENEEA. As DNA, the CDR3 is TGTGCCAGCAGCTTAGGAACGGGAGGCTCTGGAAACACCATATATTTT. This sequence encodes CASSLGTGGSGNTIYF. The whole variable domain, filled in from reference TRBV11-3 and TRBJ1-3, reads EAGVVQSPRYKIIEKKQPVAFWCNPISGHNTLYWYLQNLGQGPELLIRYENEEAVDDSQLPKDRFSAERLKGVDSTLKIQPAELGDSAVYLCASSLGTGGSGNTIYFGEGSWLTVV.

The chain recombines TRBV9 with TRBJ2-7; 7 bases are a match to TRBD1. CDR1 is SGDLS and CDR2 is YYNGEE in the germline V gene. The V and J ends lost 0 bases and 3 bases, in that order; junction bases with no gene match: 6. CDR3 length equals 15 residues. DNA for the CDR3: TGTGCCAGCAGCGTAGCCGGGCAGGGGGTCTACGAGCAGTACTTC. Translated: CASSVAGQGVYEQYF.

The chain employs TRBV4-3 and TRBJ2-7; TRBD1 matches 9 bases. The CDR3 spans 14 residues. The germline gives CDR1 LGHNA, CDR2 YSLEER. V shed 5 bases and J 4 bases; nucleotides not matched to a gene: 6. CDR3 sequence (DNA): TGCGCCAGCAGCATAGGGACAGGGAAATACGAGCAGTACTTC. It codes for CASSIGTGKYEQYF.

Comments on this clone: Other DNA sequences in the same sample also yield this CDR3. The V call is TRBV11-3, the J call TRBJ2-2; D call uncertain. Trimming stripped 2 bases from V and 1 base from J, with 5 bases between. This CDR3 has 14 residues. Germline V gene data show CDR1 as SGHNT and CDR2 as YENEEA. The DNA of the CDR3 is TGTGCCAGCAGCTTACGTCGGAACACCGGGGAGCTGTTTTTT. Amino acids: CASSLRRNTGELFF.

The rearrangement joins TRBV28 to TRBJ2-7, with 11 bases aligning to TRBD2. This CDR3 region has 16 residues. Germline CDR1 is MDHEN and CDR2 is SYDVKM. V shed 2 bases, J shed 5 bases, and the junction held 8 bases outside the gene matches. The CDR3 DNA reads TGTGCCAGCAGTTTACGGGTACTAGCGGGAGCCCACGAGCAGTACTTC. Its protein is CASSLRVLAGAHEQYF.

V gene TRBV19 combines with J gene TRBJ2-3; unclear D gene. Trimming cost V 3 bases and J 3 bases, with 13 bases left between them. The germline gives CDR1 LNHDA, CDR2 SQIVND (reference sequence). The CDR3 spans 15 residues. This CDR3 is CASSISDPRTDTQYF. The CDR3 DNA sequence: TGTGCCAGTAGTATTAGTGATCCTCGTACAGATACGCAGTATTTT.

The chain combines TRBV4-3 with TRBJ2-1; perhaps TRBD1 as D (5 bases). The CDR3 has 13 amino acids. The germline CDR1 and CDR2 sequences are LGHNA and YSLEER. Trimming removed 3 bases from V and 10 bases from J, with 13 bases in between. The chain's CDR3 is CASSQGPDQEQFF. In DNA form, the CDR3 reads TGCGCCAGCAGCCAGGGGCCAGATCAGGAGCAGTTCTTC.

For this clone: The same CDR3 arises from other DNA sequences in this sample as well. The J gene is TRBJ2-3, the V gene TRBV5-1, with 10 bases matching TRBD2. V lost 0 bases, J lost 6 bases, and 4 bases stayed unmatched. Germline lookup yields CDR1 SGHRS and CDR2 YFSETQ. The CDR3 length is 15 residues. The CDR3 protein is CASSLALAGADTQYF. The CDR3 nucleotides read TGCGCCAGCAGCTTGGCTCTAGCGGGAGCGGATACGCAGTATTTT.

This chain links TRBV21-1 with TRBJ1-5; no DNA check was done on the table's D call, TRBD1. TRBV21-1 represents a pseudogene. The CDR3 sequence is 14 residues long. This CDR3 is CATTRTGSGQPQHF. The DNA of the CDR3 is TGTGCCACCACTCGGACAGGGTCTGGTCAGCCCCAGCATTTT.

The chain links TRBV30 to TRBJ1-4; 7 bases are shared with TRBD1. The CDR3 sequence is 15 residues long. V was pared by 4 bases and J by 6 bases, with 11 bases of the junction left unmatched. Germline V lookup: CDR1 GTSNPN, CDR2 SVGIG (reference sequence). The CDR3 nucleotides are TGTGCCTGGAAATACCCGGACAGGATGGATGAAAAACTGTTTTTT. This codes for CAWKYPDRMDEKLFF.

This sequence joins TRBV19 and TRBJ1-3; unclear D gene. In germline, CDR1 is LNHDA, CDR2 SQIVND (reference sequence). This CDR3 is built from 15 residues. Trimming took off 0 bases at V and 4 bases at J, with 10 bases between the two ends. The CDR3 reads CASSIDHSGGNTIYF. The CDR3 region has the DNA TGTGCCAGTAGTATAGATCATTCGGGAGGAAACACCATATATTTT.

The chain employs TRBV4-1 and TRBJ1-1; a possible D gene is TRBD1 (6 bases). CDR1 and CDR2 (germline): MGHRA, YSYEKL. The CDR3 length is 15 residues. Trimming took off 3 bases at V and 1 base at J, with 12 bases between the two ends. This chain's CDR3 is CASSHPRTENTEAFF. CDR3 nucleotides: TGCGCCAGCAGCCACCCCCGGACAGAGAACACTGAAGCTTTCTTT.

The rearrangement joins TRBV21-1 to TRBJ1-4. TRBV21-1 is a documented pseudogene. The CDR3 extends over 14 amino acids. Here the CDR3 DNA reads TGTGCCAGCAGCAAAGTTGGAGGGCGCGAAAAACTGTTTTTT. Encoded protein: CASSKVGGREKLFF.

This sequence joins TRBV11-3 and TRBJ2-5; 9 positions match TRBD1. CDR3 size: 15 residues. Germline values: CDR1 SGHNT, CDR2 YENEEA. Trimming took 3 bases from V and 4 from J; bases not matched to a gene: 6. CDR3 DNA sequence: TGTGCCAGCAGCTTTGGGGACAGGGACTTAGAGACCCAGTACTTC. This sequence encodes CASSFGDRDLETQYF.

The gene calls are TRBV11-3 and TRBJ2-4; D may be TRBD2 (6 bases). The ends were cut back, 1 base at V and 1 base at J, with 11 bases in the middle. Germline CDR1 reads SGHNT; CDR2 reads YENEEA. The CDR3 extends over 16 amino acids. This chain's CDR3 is CASSLVGTPAKNIQYF. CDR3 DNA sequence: TGTGCCAGCAGCTTAGTAGGGACTCCGGCCAAAAACATTCAGTACTTC.

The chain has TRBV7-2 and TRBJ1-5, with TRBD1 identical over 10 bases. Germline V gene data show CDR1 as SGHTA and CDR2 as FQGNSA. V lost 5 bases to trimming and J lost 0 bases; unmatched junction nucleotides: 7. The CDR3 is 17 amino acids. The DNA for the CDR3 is TGTGCCAGCAGCCTTGACAGGGGGCCTTATAGCAATCAGCCCCAGCATTTT. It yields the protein CASSLDRGPYSNQPQHF.

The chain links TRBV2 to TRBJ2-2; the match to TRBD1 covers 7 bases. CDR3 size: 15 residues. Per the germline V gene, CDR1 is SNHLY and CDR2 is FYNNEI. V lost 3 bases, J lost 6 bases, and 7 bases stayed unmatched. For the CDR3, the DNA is TGTGCCAGCAGTGATGTGACAGGGCCCCCCGGGGAGCTGTTTTTT. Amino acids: CASSDVTGPPGELFF.

Here the CDR3 DNA reads TGCAGCGTTTCTGACACTGAAGCTTTCTTT. Its protein is CSVSDTEAFF. The rearrangement links TRBV29-1 to TRBJ1-1; D uncertain. Germline loops: CDR1 SQVTM, CDR2 ANQGSEA. The CDR3 is 10 residues long. V shed 5 bases and J shed 3 bases, with 4 bases lying between them.

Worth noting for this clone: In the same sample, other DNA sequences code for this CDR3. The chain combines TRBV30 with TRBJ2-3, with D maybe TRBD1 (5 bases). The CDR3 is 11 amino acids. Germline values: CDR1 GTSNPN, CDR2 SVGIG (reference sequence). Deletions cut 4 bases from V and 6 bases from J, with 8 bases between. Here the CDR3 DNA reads TGTGCCTGGACTGGGGCTGATACGCAGTATTTT. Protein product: CAWTGADTQYF.

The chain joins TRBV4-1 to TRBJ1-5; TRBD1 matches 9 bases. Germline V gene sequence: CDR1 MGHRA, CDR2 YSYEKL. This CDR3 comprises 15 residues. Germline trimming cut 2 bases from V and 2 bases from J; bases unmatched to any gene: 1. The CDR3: CASSQWTGGNQPQHF. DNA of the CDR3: TGCGCCAGCAGCCAATGGACAGGGGGCAATCAGCCCCAGCATTTT.

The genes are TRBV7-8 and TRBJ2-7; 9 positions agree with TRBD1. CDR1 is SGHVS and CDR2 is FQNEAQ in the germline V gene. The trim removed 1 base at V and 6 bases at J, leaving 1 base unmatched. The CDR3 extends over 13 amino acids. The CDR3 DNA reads TGTGCCAGCAGCTTAGGGGGACAGGGCGAGCAGTACTTC. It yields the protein CASSLGGQGEQYF.

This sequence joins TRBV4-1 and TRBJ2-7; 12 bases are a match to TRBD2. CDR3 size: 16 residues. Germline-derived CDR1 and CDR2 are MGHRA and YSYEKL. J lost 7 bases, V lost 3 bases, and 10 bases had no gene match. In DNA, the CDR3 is TGCGCCAGCAGCCAGGGGACTAGCGGGTCAGGGTGGGAGCAGTACTTC. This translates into CASSQGTSGSGWEQYF.

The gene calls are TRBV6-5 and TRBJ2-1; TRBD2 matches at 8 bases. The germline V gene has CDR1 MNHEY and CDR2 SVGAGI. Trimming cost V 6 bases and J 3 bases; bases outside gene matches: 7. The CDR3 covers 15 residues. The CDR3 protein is CASRAGDGLYNEQFF. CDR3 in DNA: TGTGCCAGCAGAGCGGGGGACGGTCTCTACAATGAGCAGTTCTTC.

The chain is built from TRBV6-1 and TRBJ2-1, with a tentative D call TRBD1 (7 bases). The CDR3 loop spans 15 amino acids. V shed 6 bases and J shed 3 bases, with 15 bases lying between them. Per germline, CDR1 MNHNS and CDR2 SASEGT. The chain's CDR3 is CASSPRGDLYNEQFF. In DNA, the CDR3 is TGTGCCAGCAGCCCCAGGGGGGACCTCTACAATGAGCAGTTCTTC.

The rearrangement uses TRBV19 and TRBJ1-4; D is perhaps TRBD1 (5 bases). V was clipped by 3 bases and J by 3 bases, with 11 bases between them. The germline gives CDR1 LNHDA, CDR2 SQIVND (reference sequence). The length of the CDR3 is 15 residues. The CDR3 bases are TGTGCCAGTAGTATTCTTGCAGGGCCTAATGAAAAACTGTTTTTT. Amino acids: CASSILAGPNEKLFF. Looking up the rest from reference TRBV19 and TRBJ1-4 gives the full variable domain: DGGITQSPKYLFRKEGQNVTLSCEQNLNHDAMYWYRQDPGQGLRLIYYSQIVNDFQKGDIAEGYSVSREKKESFPLTVTSAQKNPTAFYLCASSILAGPNEKLFFGSGTQLSVL.

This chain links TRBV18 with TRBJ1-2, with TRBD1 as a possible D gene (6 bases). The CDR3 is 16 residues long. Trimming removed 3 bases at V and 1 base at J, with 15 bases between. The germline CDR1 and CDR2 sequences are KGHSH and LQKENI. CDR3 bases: TGTGCCAGCTCACCGACACAGGGCGCCTATAACTATGGCTACACCTTC. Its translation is CASSPTQGAYNYGYTF.